This is a list of T cell receptor beta chains from one sample in a study of blood T cell repertoires in COVID-19. Profiled with immunoSEQ multiplex PCR; TCRdb holds only in-frame clones, not every one. This sample carries fewer than 400,000 clones, approximately 89% of them seen once, and the ten largest clones take around 5%. The sequencing input was PBMCs or T cells enriched from blood (not recorded which). The source of these receptors is a man aged 30 to 39 who had recovered from COVID-19. The CDR3 runs from the conserved cysteine through the conserved F or W. The D gene is left open where the match is weak. A row's size may be missing; if present it is once, few, many or a size class.

16 | once | TRBJ2-2 | TRBD2 | TRBV6-5 | CASSYSAGGTTGELFF | TGTGCCAGCAGTTACTCTGCGGGGGGGACCACCGGGGAGCTGTTTTTT
15 | NA | TRBJ1-6 | NA | TRBV5-4 | CASSLQGSYNSPLHF | TGTGCCAGCAGCCTCCAGGGCTCCTATAATTCACCCCTCCACTTT
14 | once | TRBJ2-7 | TRBD1 | TRBV10-3 | CAISEGTGGAGQYF | TGTGCCATCAGTGAAGGGACAGGGGGCGCGGGGCAGTACTTC
13 | NA | TRBJ2-3 | NA | TRBV5-1 | CASSLERRDTQYF | TGCGCCAGCAGCCTAGAGCGGAGGGATACGCAGTATTTT
14 | NA | TRBJ2-5 | NA | TRBV3-1/TRBV3-2 | CASSQGGLKETQYF | TGTGCCAGCAGCCAGGGAGGACTAAAAGAGACCCAGTACTTC
16 | NA | TRBJ1-2 | NA | TRBV18 | CASSQKGEGVNYGYTF | TGTGCCAGCTCACAAAAAGGCGAAGGAGTTAACTATGGCTACACCTTC
18 | NA | TRBJ2-3 | TRBD1 | TRBV7-9 | CASSSSRDRGGSTDTQYF | TGTGCCAGCAGCTCGTCCCGGGACAGGGGGGGTAGCACAGATACGCAGTATTTT
18 | NA | TRBJ1-4 | NA | TRBV12-1 | CASSEFKEGGSTNEKLFF | TGTGCCAGCAGCGAGTTTAAGGAAGGGGGCTCAACTAATGAAAAACTGTTTTTT
12 | once | TRBJ2-7 | NA | TRBV15 | CATSTDTYEQYF | TGTGCCACCAGCACAGACACCTACGAGCAGTACTTC
15 | NA | TRBJ2-3 | TRBD2 | TRBV6-1 | CASSELAGAPDTQYF | TGTGCCAGCAGTGAGTTAGCGGGGGCTCCAGATACGCAGTATTTT
16 | NA | TRBJ2-7 | TRBD1 | TRBV5-1 | CASSLSSGTGEGEQYF | TGCGCCAGCAGCTTGAGTTCCGGGACAGGGGAGGGAGAGCAGTACTTC
15 | few | TRBJ1-5 | TRBD1 | TRBV28 | CASSLAGGSHQPQHF | TGTGCCAGCAGTTTAGCAGGGGGGTCGCATCAGCCCCAGCATTTT
18 | NA | TRBJ2-1 | TRBD2 | TRBV24-1 | CATSDLSLAGGDYNEQFF | TGTGCCACCAGTGATTTATCCCTAGCGGGGGGGGACTACAATGAGCAGTTCTTC
13 | NA | TRBJ2-7 | NA | TRBV10-3 | CATNRDSAYEQYF | TGTGCCACAAACCGGGACTCGGCCTACGAGCAGTACTTC
16 | NA | TRBJ2-4 | NA | TRBV7-9 | CASSLDAGLAKNIQYF | TGTGCCAGCAGCTTAGATGCGGGGCTAGCCAAAAACATTCAGTACTTC
15 | NA | TRBJ1-3 | NA | TRBV3-1/TRBV3-2 | CASSQGGGAGNTIYF | TGTGCCAGCAGCCAAGGGGGAGGGGCTGGAAACACCATATATTTT
16 | NA | TRBJ1-4 | NA | TRBV19 | CASTAGRAATNEKLFF | TGTGCCAGTACCGCGGGGCGGGCTGCAACTAATGAAAAACTGTTTTTT
15 | NA | TRBJ2-2 | NA | TRBV9 | CASSVDGLNTGELFF | TGTGCCAGCAGCGTAGACGGACTTAACACCGGGGAGCTGTTTTTT
12 | NA | TRBJ2-2 | NA | TRBV12-3/TRBV12-4 | CASSPDTGELFF | TGTGCCAGCAGCCCCGACACCGGGGAGCTGTTTTTT
15 | once | TRBJ2-7 | TRBD2 | TRBV5-4 | CASSPGLAGSYEQYF | TGTGCCAGCAGCCCGGGACTAGCGGGTTCCTACGAGCAGTACTTC
13 | NA | TRBJ2-3 | NA | TRBV5-6 | CASSSRGTDTQYF | TGTGCCAGCAGCTCTCGGGGCACAGATACGCAGTATTTT
15 | NA | TRBJ1-5 | NA | TRBV19 | CASSIERSSNQPQHF | TGTGCCAGTAGTATAGAAAGGAGTAGCAATCAGCCCCAGCATTTT
15 | few | TRBJ1-1 | TRBD1 | TRBV3-1/TRBV3-2 | CASSVRQGRSTEAFF | TGTGCCAGCAGCGTACGACAGGGGAGGAGTACTGAAGCTTTCTTT
17 | NA | TRBJ2-7 | NA | TRBV5-1 | CASSLPSTGRPSYEQYF | TGCGCCAGCAGCTTGCCGTCAACAGGAAGGCCTTCCTACGAGCAGTACTTC
15 | few | TRBJ2-2 | TRBD2 | TRBV2 | CASSGTSGFSGELFF | TGTGCCAGCAGCGGGACTAGCGGGTTCTCCGGGGAGCTGTTTTTT
14 | NA | TRBJ1-1 | NA | TRBV7-6 | CASSSGGGGSEAFF | TGTGCCAGCAGCTCTGGAGGGGGGGGATCTGAAGCTTTCTTT
15 | NA | TRBJ2-2 | NA | TRBV7-2 | CASSLVLGAAGELFF | TGTGCCAGCAGCTTAGTGTTAGGGGCGGCGGGGGAGCTGTTTTTT
15 | NA | TRBJ2-5 | NA | TRBV7-9 | CASRPGVGFEETQYF | TGTGCCAGCAGACCCGGGGTCGGTTTCGAAGAGACCCAGTACTTC
15 | NA | TRBJ2-1 | TRBD2 | TRBV18 | CASSDQIAGNNEQFF | TGTGCCAGCTCCGACCAAATAGCGGGAAACAATGAGCAGTTCTTC
15 | NA | TRBJ2-1 | TRBD2 | TRBV4-1 | CASSKLAGSPDEQFF | TGCGCCAGCAGTAAACTAGCGGGGTCACCGGATGAGCAGTTCTTC
14 | NA | TRBJ1-6 | NA | TRBV3-1/TRBV3-2 | CASSDDSYNSPLHF | TGTGCCAGCAGCGACGACAGCTATAATTCACCCCTCCACTTT
14 | NA | TRBJ1-5 | NA | TRBV2 | CASSDRISNQPQHF | TGTGCCAGCAGTGACAGGATTTCCAATCAGCCCCAGCATTTT
13 | once | TRBJ2-7 | NA | TRBV11-2 | CASSPGSFNEQYF | TGTGCCAGCAGCCCCGGGAGTTTCAACGAGCAGTACTTC
15 | NA | TRBJ2-1 | NA | TRBV29-1 | CSVEGLRGSYNEQFF | TGCAGCGTTGAGGGTCTCAGGGGTTCCTACAATGAGCAGTTCTTC
14 | NA | TRBJ2-3 | NA | TRBV24-1 | CATSVVGAPDTQYF | TGTGCCACCAGTGTTGTGGGGGCCCCAGATACGCAGTATTTT